The 22 T cell receptor beta chains in this list originate from one sample, sequenced in a study of radiotherapy plus CTLA-4 blockade in lung cancer. Sequenced by immunoSEQ multiplex PCR; TCRdb stores in-frame clones only, minus some. Of some 110,000 clones listed, 65% to 85% were seen once; the top ten hold 5% to 5.5%. This sample comprised peripheral blood, obtained from a patient treated with radiotherapy plus ipilimumab. These receptors originate from a human donor with non-small cell lung cancer who had a partial response to radiotherapy plus ipilimumab.

V and J are TRBV7-6 and TRBJ2-3; 8 bases agree with TRBD2. This CDR3 has 15 amino acids. The J segment lost 4 bases and the V segment lost 4 bases, leaving 7 bases of the junction unmatched. Germline CDR1 is SGHVS and CDR2 is FNYEAQ. The CDR3 DNA reads TGTGCCAGCAGCTCCGTTGCGGGGGGCGCAGATACGCAGTATTTT. Amino acid sequence: CASSSVAGGADTQYF.

The chain combines TRBV28 with TRBJ1-2; D is uncertain. With 2 bases removed from V and 0 bases from J, the gap between germline ends came to 10 bases. The CDR3 runs 15 residues. Germline CDR1 and CDR2: MDHEN and SYDVKM. In nucleotides, the CDR3 is TGTGCCAGCAGTTTACGGCAGCTAGCTAACTATGGCTACACCTTC. This codes for CASSLRQLANYGYTF.

The chain is built from TRBV19 and TRBJ1-5, with 10 positions matching TRBD1. This CDR3 is 14 amino acids long. In germline, CDR1 is LNHDA, CDR2 SQIVND (reference sequence). The junction had 2 bases not matched to a gene; V was cut back by 3 bases and J by 6 bases. The CDR3 is CASSIGTGAQPQHF. In nucleotides, the CDR3 is TGTGCCAGTAGTATCGGGACAGGGGCTCAGCCCCAGCATTTT.

The chain is built from TRBV27 and TRBJ2-7, with 10 bases aligning to TRBD1. The J segment lost 11 bases and the V segment lost 5 bases, leaving 9 bases of the junction unmatched. The CDR3 extends over 13 amino acids. Germline lookup yields CDR1 MNHEY and CDR2 SMNVEV (reference sequence). This CDR3 is CASSIRDRGKEYF. The CDR3 DNA reads TGTGCCAGCAGTATCCGGGACAGGGGTAAGGAGTACTTC.

V and J are TRBV2 and TRBJ2-2; a possible D gene is TRBD2 (5 bases). The V gene's germline CDR1 is SNHLY and CDR2 FYNNEI. Trimming shortened V by 5 bases and J by 2 bases, and 12 bases separated the two germline ends. This CDR3 has 15 amino acids. The CDR3 DNA reads as TGTGCCAGCAGTCCCGAGGGTGTCAACACCGGGGAGCTGTTTTTT. Amino acids: CASSPEGVNTGELFF. The variable domain in full, completed from reference TRBV2 and TRBJ2-2, reads EPEVTQTPSHQVTQMGQEVILRCVPISNHLYFYWYRQILGQKVEFLVSFYNNEISEKSEIFDDQFSVERPDGSNFTLKIRSTKLEDSAMYFCASSPEGVNTGELFFGEGSRLTVL.

The V and J genes are TRBV7-2 and TRBJ1-6; possibly TRBD1 for D (6 bases). The CDR3 consists of 15 residues. From germline, CDR1 is SGHTA and CDR2 FQGNSA. V was pared by 5 bases and J by 6 bases, with 14 bases between. Written as DNA, the CDR3 is TGTGCCAGCAGCCCATCCAGGGGCTCTAATTCACCCCTCCACTTT. Translated, it gives CASSPSRGSNSPLHF.

This clone was picked up one time. V is TRBV28 and J is TRBJ1-6, with 9 bases identical to TRBD1. J was trimmed by 8 bases and V by 5 bases; bases with no gene match: 7. The germline V gene encodes CDR1 MDHEN and CDR2 SYDVKM. The CDR3 is 15 residues long. CDR3 amino acids: CASSTSDRGYSPLHF. The DNA for the CDR3 is TGTGCCAGCAGTACCTCGGACAGGGGATATTCACCCCTCCACTTT.

V and J are TRBV5-1 and TRBJ2-3, with D perhaps TRBD2 (6 bases). V lost 2 bases, J lost 3 bases, and 10 bases lay in between. The CDR3 length is 14 residues. CDR1 SGHRS and CDR2 YFSETQ come from the germline V gene. CDR3 protein: CASSFSGITDTQYF. Here the CDR3 DNA reads TGCGCCAGCAGCTTTAGCGGTATAACAGATACGCAGTATTTT.

The rearrangement links TRBV5-1 to TRBJ1-2, with a weak D call TRBD1 (5 bases). CDR1 SGHRS and CDR2 YFSETQ come from the germline V gene. Trimming pared 2 bases from V and 5 bases from J, leaving 13 bases between. The CDR3 runs 14 residues. The CDR3 protein is CASSFVGVEYGYTF. Written as DNA, the CDR3 is TGCGCCAGCAGCTTCGTAGGGGTTGAGTATGGCTACACCTTC. The full variable domain, rest sourced from reference TRBV5-1 and TRBJ1-2, is KAGVTQTPRYLIKTRGQQVTLSCSPISGHRSVSWYQQTPGQGLQFLFEYFSETQRNKGNFPGRFSGRQFSNSRSEMNVSTLELGDSALYLCASSFVGVEYGYTFGSGTRLTVV.

This chain connects TRBV6-1 to TRBJ2-7, with 9 bases matching TRBD1. J lost 3 bases, V lost 6 bases, and 9 bases had no gene match. The germline CDR1 and CDR2 sequences are MNHNS and SASEGT. The CDR3 is 15 amino acids. The CDR3 loop is CASSPWGDRVYEQYF. CDR3 nucleotide sequence: TGTGCCAGCAGCCCCTGGGGGGACAGGGTCTACGAGCAGTACTTC.

V gene TRBV5-1 combines with J gene TRBJ1-1; D is possibly TRBD1 (6 bases). The CDR3 contains 14 residues. The germline CDR1 and CDR2 sequences are SGHRS and YFSETQ. The germline V and J ends were trimmed by 4 bases and 4 bases, with 14 bases remaining between them. The CDR3 loop is CASSAGQRGTEAFF. CDR3 bases: TGCGCCAGCAGCGCCGGACAGCGGGGCACTGAAGCTTTCTTT.

This chain's CDR3 is CASSVDTLPGAGELFF. The CDR3 nucleotides read TGTGCCAGCAGCGTAGATACCCTCCCAGGGGCCGGGGAGCTGTTTTTT. The chain is built from TRBV9 and TRBJ2-2, with D perhaps matching TRBD1 (6 bases). From germline, CDR1 is SGDLS and CDR2 YYNGEE. The CDR3 runs 16 residues. V shed 0 bases and J shed 6 bases, with 15 bases lying between them.

The V call is TRBV28, the J call TRBJ2-1, with TRBD1 matching 8 bases. Germline CDR1 is MDHEN and CDR2 is SYDVKM. The V and J ends lost 2 bases and 5 bases, in that order; junction bases with no gene match: 8. The length of the CDR3 is 16 residues. In DNA, the CDR3 is TGTGCCAGCAGTTTACCCATGACAGGGGTGAACAATGAGCAGTTCTTC. Its protein is CASSLPMTGVNNEQFF.

The J gene is TRBJ1-5, the V gene TRBV28, with a possible D match to TRBD1 (6 bases). CDR3 length equals 16 residues. V was trimmed by 9 bases and J by 1 base, leaving 19 bases between them. The germline CDR1 and CDR2 sequences are MDHEN and SYDVKM. The CDR3 reads CASSVGQTLSNQPQHF. CDR3 DNA: TGTGCCAGTAGTGTCGGACAGACCCTAAGCAATCAGCCCCAGCATTTT.

CDR3 DNA: TGTGCCAGTAGTATAAGCCGGCAGGGGAACACTGAAGCTTTCTTT. It yields the protein CASSISRQGNTEAFF. The chain has TRBV19 and TRBJ1-1, with a possible D match to TRBD1 (5 bases). The germline gives CDR1 LNHDA, CDR2 SQIVND (reference sequence). Trimming took off 2 bases at V and 1 base at J, with 11 bases between the two ends. The CDR3 is 15 amino acids.

V gene TRBV28 combines with J gene TRBJ1-2, with TRBD1 as a possible D gene (5 bases). CDR1 and CDR2 (germline): MDHEN, SYDVKM. There are 17 residues in the CDR3. V was shortened by 6 bases and J by 0 bases, with 20 bases between the two germline ends. Written as DNA, the CDR3 is TGTGCCAGCAGCCCGATCAGGGAGGTTTGGGCTAACTATGGCTACACCTTC. Protein sequence: CASSPIREVWANYGYTF.

The chain links TRBV18 to TRBJ1-1; D may be TRBD1 (5 bases). The CDR3 is 17 residues long. The V end was cut by 2 bases, the J end by 6 bases, with 22 bases between. Germline V gene sequence: CDR1 KGHSH, CDR2 LQKENI. CDR3 in amino acids: CASSPSLTYGAKAEAFF. The CDR3 bases are TGTGCCAGCTCACCAAGTCTGACTTATGGGGCCAAAGCTGAAGCTTTCTTT.

The CDR3 DNA follows: TGTGCCAGCAGACGTGGCAGGAACACTGAAGCTTTCTTT. It yields the protein CASRRGRNTEAFF. V is TRBV6-4 and J is TRBJ1-1; D is unclear. This CDR3 has 13 residues. V lost 6 bases and J lost 1, with 9 bases in between. The germline gives CDR1 MRHNA, CDR2 SNTAGT.

The chain links TRBV6-1 to TRBJ1-4, with D perhaps matching TRBD1 (5 bases). Germline V gene sequence: CDR1 MNHNS, CDR2 SASEGT. Trimming shortened V by 7 bases and J by 4 bases, and 16 bases separated the two germline ends. CDR3 length equals 15 residues. CDR3 nucleotides: TGTGCCAGCACCCTCGCGTGGGGGGATAATGAAAAACTGTTTTTT. This sequence encodes CASTLAWGDNEKLFF.

Only a few counts were recorded for this clone. V and J are TRBV6-1 and TRBJ1-5; D perhaps matches TRBD1 (5 bases). Germline CDR1 and CDR2: MNHNS and SASEGT. With 10 bases removed from V and 0 bases from J, the gap between germline ends came to 10 bases. The CDR3 contains 13 residues. CDR3 sequence reads: CATQGYSNQPQHF. For the CDR3, the DNA is TGTGCCACGCAGGGTTATAGCAATCAGCCCCAGCATTTT.

The CDR3 nucleotides are TGTGCCAGCAAAAACGGACAGGTGGGCTATGGCTACACCTTC. It encodes CASKNGQVGYGYTF. The rearrangement uses TRBV7-9 and TRBJ1-2; 7 bases agree with TRBD1. With V trimmed by 7 bases and J by 4 bases, 9 bases remained unmatched. The CDR3 has 14 residues. Germline assignment: CDR1 SEHNR and CDR2 FQNEAQ (reference sequence). Together with reference TRBV7-9 and TRBJ1-2, the CDR3 gives the full variable domain: DTGVSQNPRHKITKRGQNVTFRCDPISEHNRLYWYRQTLGQGPEFLTYFQNEAQLEKSRLLSDRFSAERPKGSFSTLEIQRTEQGDSAMYLCASKNGQVGYGYTFGSGTRLTVV.

The chain links TRBV7-9 to TRBJ2-1; TRBD2 aligns across 9 bases. Germline V CDR1 and CDR2: SEHNR, FQNEAQ (reference sequence). CDR3 length equals 15 residues. V shed 5 bases and J 4 bases; nucleotides not matched to a gene: 6. CDR3 sequence reads: CASSLSTSGYNEQFF. CDR3 DNA sequence: TGTGCCAGCAGCCTTTCGACTAGCGGATACAATGAGCAGTTCTTC.